The present TCR beta chain was sequenced within a study of blood T cell repertoires in COVID-19. The table came from immunoSEQ multiplex PCR; TCRdb's copy has only in-frame clones and leaves some out. The sample records more than 300,000 clones, 89% being singletons. The length of the CDR3 is 15 residues. V trimming: 0 bases; J trimming: 1 base; junction bases outside the gene matches: 6. Germline lookup yields CDR1 GTSNPN and CDR2 SVGIG (reference sequence). This clonotype was obtained from a man between 18 and 35 years old who had recovered from COVID-19. The sequenced sample was peripheral blood. The chain has TRBV30 and TRBJ2-7; 7 nucleotides line up with TRBD2. CDR3 DNA: TGTGCCTGGAGTGTCGGGACTACGCCTTCCTACGAGCAGTACTTC. Translation: CAWSVGTTPSYEQYF.